These T cell receptor beta chains were read from a single sample in a study of early T cells in non-severe SARS-CoV-2 infection. MiXCR, run by TCRdb on the 5' RACE reads, gives a single entry per CDR3 protein. The sample holds 70,000 to 95,000 distinct CDR3 sequences; 11% to 15% are singletons and the top ten take about 10%. Sequencing was performed on whole blood. These receptors all come from an adult who was a healthcare worker with PCR-confirmed SARS-CoV-2 infection or an uninfected control (not recorded which). Each CDR3 is given with its conserved first and last residue. A D gene is named only where the DNA matches it firmly. Clone size is not always given. Where it is, it says once, few, many or a class for expanded clones.

V: TRBV28; D: TRBD2; size: NA; J: TRBJ2-3; CDR3: CASSTFNSGLAGGRADTQYF; DNA: TGTGCCAGCAGTACGTTTAACTCGGGACTAGCGGGGGGGCGCGCAGATACGCAGTATTTT
V: TRBV5-1; D: TRBD1; size: few; J: TRBJ1-2; CDR3: CASSLYRPGTGTKRYGYTF; DNA: TGCGCCAGCAGCCTTTACCGTCCCGGGACAGGGACCAAACGTTATGGCTACACCTTC
V: TRBV11-3; D: TRBD1; size: NA; J: TRBJ2-1; CDR3: CASSPNRGVNEQFF; DNA: TGTGCCAGCAGCCCTAACAGGGGGGTCAATGAGCAGTTCTTC
V: TRBV7-9; D: TRBD1; size: few; J: TRBJ1-1; CDR3: CASSLRGTENTEAFF; DNA: TGTGCCAGCAGCTTAAGGGGGACAGAGAACACTGAAGCTTTCTTT
V: TRBV5-1; D: NA; size: few; J: TRBJ1-2; CDR3: CASSLDRGGLGGYTF; DNA: TGCGCCAGCAGCCTGGATAGGGGAGGGCTAGGCGGCTACACCTTC
V: TRBV20-1; D: TRBD2; size: few; J: TRBJ2-7; CDR3: CSALVGGAYEQYF; DNA: TGCAGTGCCCTTGTCGGGGGGGCTTACGAGCAGTACTTC
V: TRBV14; D: TRBD2; size: NA; J: TRBJ2-3; CDR3: CASSSRLAGGGTQYF; DNA: TGTGCCAGCAGCTCGAGACTAGCGGGGGGCGGAACGCAGTATTTT
V: TRBV5-4; D: NA; size: NA; J: TRBJ2-5; CDR3: CASSSRDGLRETQYF; DNA: TGTGCCAGCAGCTCCCGGGACGGTTTGAGAGAGACCCAGTACTTC
V: TRBV6-5; D: NA; size: NA; J: TRBJ1-1; CDR3: CASVGGMAFF; DNA: TGTGCCAGCGTCGGGGGTATGGCTTTCTTT
V: TRBV7-6; D: NA; size: NA; J: TRBJ2-1; CDR3: CASSLVIERNEQFF; DNA: TGTGCCAGCAGCTTAGTAATTGAAAGAAATGAGCAGTTCTTC
V: TRBV29-1; D: NA; size: NA; J: TRBJ2-7; CDR3: CSVEAQYEQYF; DNA: TGCAGCGTTGAAGCCCAGTACGAGCAGTACTTC
V: TRBV5-1; D: TRBD2; size: many; J: TRBJ2-1; CDR3: CASSWTGAGGYNEQFF; DNA: TGCGCCAGCAGCTGGACTGGCGCGGGGGGGTACAATGAGCAGTTCTTC
V: TRBV4-3; D: NA; size: NA; J: TRBJ2-5; CDR3: CASSQDGGREETQYF; DNA: TGCGCCAGCAGCCAAGACGGAGGCCGAGAGGAGACCCAGTACTTC
V: TRBV9; D: TRBD2; size: NA; J: TRBJ2-1; CDR3: CASSVVGQSGGHNEQFF; DNA: TGTGCCAGCAGCGTAGTCGGGCAGAGCGGGGGACACAATGAGCAGTTCTTC
V: TRBV6-6; D: TRBD1; size: NA; J: TRBJ1-1; CDR3: CASSDRGITEAFF; DNA: TGTGCCAGCAGCGACAGGGGAATAACTGAAGCTTTCTTT
V: TRBV5-1; D: NA; size: few; J: TRBJ2-7; CDR3: CASSLALRSPNYEQYF; DNA: TGCGCCAGCAGCTTGGCCCTCAGAAGTCCGAACTACGAGCAGTACTTC
V: TRBV21-1; D: NA; size: NA; J: TRBJ2-1; CDR3: CASSKVGTGSDEQFF; DNA: NA
V: TRBV7-2; D: NA; size: many; J: TRBJ1-6; CDR3: CASSLMGGGSPLHF; DNA: TGTGCCAGCAGCTTAATGGGAGGTGGGTCACCCCTCCACTTT
V: TRBV5-1; D: TRBD1; size: few; J: TRBJ2-1; CDR3: CASSARDSSYNEQFF; DNA: TGCGCCAGCAGCGCGAGGGACAGTTCCTACAATGAGCAGTTCTTC
V: TRBV6-6; D: NA; size: NA; J: TRBJ1-1; CDR3: CATSRTEAFF; DNA: TGTGCCACCTCTCGCACTGAAGCTTTCTTT
V: TRBV7-2; D: NA; size: NA; J: TRBJ2-7; CDR3: CASSLATGTAEQYF; DNA: TGTGCCAGCAGCTTAGCCACGGGGACCGCCGAGCAGTACTTC
V: TRBV6-1; D: NA; size: NA; J: TRBJ2-1; CDR3: CASSESLPTYNEQFF; DNA: TGTGCCAGCAGTGAGTCTCTGCCCACCTACAATGAGCAGTTCTTC